The 2 T cell receptor beta chains presented below share a single source sample, sequenced in a study of OX40 agonist ivuxolimab in advanced cancers. The table came from immunoSEQ multiplex PCR; TCRdb's copy has only in-frame clones and leaves some out. Of approximately 63,000 clones listed, 86% are singletons. Sequenced material: CD4+ or CD8+ T cells sorted from blood, taken in a trial of the OX40 agonist ivuxolimab. Receptors were obtained from an adult with an advanced solid tumor such as melanoma, head and neck, liver or kidney cancer.

The chain employs TRBV5-1 and TRBJ2-1; D is undetermined. V was shortened by 0 bases and J by 7 bases, with 11 bases between the two germline ends. The germline gives CDR1 SGHRS, CDR2 YFSETQ. The CDR3 runs to 14 residues. CDR3 bases: TGCGCCAGCAGCTTGGATGCACCTCGGAATGAGCAGTTCTTC. It specifies CASSLDAPRNEQFF.

The V and J genes are TRBV6-5 and TRBJ1-1, with no clear D. The V end was cut by 2 bases, the J end by 0 bases, with 10 bases between. CDR1 MNHEY and CDR2 SVGAGI come from the germline V gene. The CDR3 has 15 amino acids. The DNA of the CDR3 is TGTGCCAGCAGTTACGGCAGCGACCTGAACACTGAAGCTTTCTTT. Translating it yields CASSYGSDLNTEAFF.